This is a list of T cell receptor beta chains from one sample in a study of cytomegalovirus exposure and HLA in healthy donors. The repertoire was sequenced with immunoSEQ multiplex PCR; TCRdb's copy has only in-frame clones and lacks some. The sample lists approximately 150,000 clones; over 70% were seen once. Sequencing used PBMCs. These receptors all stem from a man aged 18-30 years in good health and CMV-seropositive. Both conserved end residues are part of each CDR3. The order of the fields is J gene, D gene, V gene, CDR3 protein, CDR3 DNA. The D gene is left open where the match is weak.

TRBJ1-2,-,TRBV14,CASSQEGTGTRVADGYTF,TGTGCCAGCAGCCAAGAGGGAACCGGGACTCGCGTCGCGGATGGCTACACCTTC
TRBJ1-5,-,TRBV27,CATRERVRQPQHF,TGTGCCACCCGTGAGAGAGTTCGTCAGCCCCAGCATTTT
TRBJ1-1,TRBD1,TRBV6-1,CASSELDRGSLAEAFF,TGTGCCAGCAGTGAACTGGACAGGGGAAGCTTGGCTGAAGCTTTCTTT
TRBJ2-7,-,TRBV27,CASSLKGGRVFYEQYF,TGTGCCAGCAGTTTAAAAGGCGGCAGGGTGTTTTACGAGCAGTACTTC
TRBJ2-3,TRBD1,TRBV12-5,CASGLVGQGPDTQYF,TGTGCTAGTGGTTTGGTGGGACAGGGGCCAGATACGCAGTATTTT
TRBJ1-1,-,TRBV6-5,CASSYDGLGVNTEAFF,TGTGCCAGCAGTTACGATGGACTTGGGGTGAACACTGAAGCTTTCTTT
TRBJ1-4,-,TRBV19,CASKKAGLNEKLFF,TGTGCCAGTAAGAAAGCGGGACTCAATGAAAAACTGTTTTTT
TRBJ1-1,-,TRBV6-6,CASSSGAGGFPIEAFF,TGTGCCAGCAGCTCCGGTGCGGGGGGATTCCCGATTGAAGCTTTCTTT
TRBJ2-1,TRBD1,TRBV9,CASSAQGQGARDEQFF,TGTGCCAGCAGCGCCCAAGGACAGGGGGCGCGGGATGAGCAGTTCTTC
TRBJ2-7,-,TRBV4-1,CASSQEAVRDEQYF,TGCGCCAGCAGCCAAGAAGCGGTGCGAGACGAGCAGTACTTC
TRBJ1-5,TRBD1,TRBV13,CASSQDRVQPQHF,TGTGCCAGCAGCCAGGACAGGGTTCAGCCCCAGCATTTT
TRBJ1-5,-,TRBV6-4,CATNPDLRTGPSNQPQHF,TGTGCCACCAACCCAGACCTCCGTACAGGCCCTAGCAATCAGCCCCAGCATTTT
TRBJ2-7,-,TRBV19,CASTPNSHGGTIEQYF,TGTGCCAGTACCCCAAACTCCCATGGAGGGACCATCGAGCAGTACTTC
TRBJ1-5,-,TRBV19,CASSTQAGFSQHF,TGTGCCAGTAGTACTCAAGCGGGATTCTCCCAGCATTTT
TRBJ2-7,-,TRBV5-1,CASSFASDNEQYF,TGCGCCAGCAGCTTTGCTAGCGACAACGAGCAGTACTTC
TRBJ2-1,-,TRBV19,CASSPTPISYNEQFF,TGTGCCAGTAGCCCGACTCCGATCTCCTACAATGAGCAGTTCTTC
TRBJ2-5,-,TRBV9,CASSEETEETQYF,TGTGCCAGCAGCGAGGAGACAGAAGAGACCCAGTACTTC
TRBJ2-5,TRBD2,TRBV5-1,CASSLRGEGRETQYF,TGCGCCAGCAGCCTGCGGGGGGAAGGAAGAGAGACCCAGTACTTC
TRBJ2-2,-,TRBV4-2,CASSQDPSAGGELFF,TGTGCCAGCAGCCAAGATCCGAGCGCGGGCGGGGAGCTGTTTTTT
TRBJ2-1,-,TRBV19,CASSIVRANEQFF,TGTGCCAGTAGTATTGTGCGGGCCAATGAGCAGTTCTTC
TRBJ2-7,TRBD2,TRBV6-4,CASSEPGLAGVIGSYEQYF,TGTGCCAGCAGTGAACCGGGACTAGCGGGAGTTATCGGTTCCTACGAGCAGTACTTC
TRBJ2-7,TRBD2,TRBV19,CASSDAWTSGSYEQYF,TGTGCCAGTAGTGACGCCTGGACTAGCGGGTCCTACGAGCAGTACTTC